This T cell receptor beta chain was obtained from a study of T cells in Graves' hyperthyroidism and ophthalmopathy. RNA transcripts gave rise to amplified TCR beta CDR3 regions. Using the HTBI primer set, a first-round RT-PCR was run on the TCR CDR3. Using its own MiXCR run on the multiplex PCR reads, TCRdb lists one record per CDR3 protein. Among 500,000 to 800,000 distinct CDR3 sequences, nearly 45% were seen once, and the ten largest hold less than 8.5%. CDR3 length: 16 residues. Germline loops: CDR1 SNHLY, CDR2 FYNNEI. Germline trimming cut 5 bases from V and 0 bases from J; bases unmatched to any gene: 8. General study points: The blood repertoire included most of the expanded thyroid clonotypes above 0.001.

This clonotype showed up just a few times. As yet, its antigen is unknown. Pregnant or lactating patients were excluded, as were those with uncontrolled infection or other autoimmune disease. The TCR comes from an adult man with Graves' disease, either hyperthyroidism or ophthalmopathy (not recorded which). The sample was peripheral blood or thyroid tissue (not recorded which). This chain joins TRBV2 and TRBJ1-2, with TRBD1 matching over 8 bases. CDR3 loop: CASSRQGSEANYGYTF. The CDR3 DNA sequence: TGTGCCAGCAGTCGACAGGGGTCCGAAGCTAACTATGGCTACACCTTC.